Presented here are 3 T cell receptor beta chains from one specimen sequenced in a study of STAT5B mutations in CD4+ large granular lymphocyte leukemia (dated by TCRdb to between 2020 and 2023). Library preparation used the immunoSEQ multiplex PCR assay. The table was pulled from immuneACCESS by TCRdb, which kept in-frame rearrangements only. Such tables lose some clones; where checked, under half of the loss comes from unresolved V genes, and the rest has no known cause. The sample includes roughly 48,000 clones, with approximately 70% observed a single time. In total, the top ten clones hold 1.5% to 1.7% of the sample. The sample was CD4+ T cells from blood buffy coats. These receptors were taken from a human donor in good health.

The V gene is TRBV19, the J gene TRBJ2-5; D perhaps matches TRBD2 (6 bases). V lost 3 bases and J lost 2, with 13 bases in between. CDR3 size: 15 residues. Germline V gene data show CDR1 as LNHDA and CDR2 as SQIVND (reference sequence). The CDR3, as DNA: TGTGCCAGTAGTATTCAGGGCGGGGCGCAAGAGACCCAGTACTTC. This encodes CASSIQGGAQETQYF.

V and J are TRBV6-5 and TRBJ2-1; possibly TRBD1 or TRBD2 for D (5 bases each). The germline gives CDR1 MNHEY, CDR2 SVGAGI. The CDR3 extends over 15 amino acids. The V and J ends lost 6 bases and 3 bases respectively, with 15 bases between them. The CDR3 DNA reads TGTGCCAGCAGCCGTCCGGGACCCGTCTACAATGAGCAGTTCTTC. Translated, it gives CASSRPGPVYNEQFF.

This clone came up once. V and J are TRBV5-1 and TRBJ2-3; 8 bases are shared with TRBD2. J was trimmed by 2 bases and V by 4 bases; bases with no gene match: 6. In germline, CDR1 is SGHRS, CDR2 YFSETQ. The CDR3 is 15 amino acids. As DNA, the CDR3 is TGCGCCAGCAGCCTTGGGGGACTAGTCACAGATACGCAGTATTTT. Translated, it gives CASSLGGLVTDTQYF.